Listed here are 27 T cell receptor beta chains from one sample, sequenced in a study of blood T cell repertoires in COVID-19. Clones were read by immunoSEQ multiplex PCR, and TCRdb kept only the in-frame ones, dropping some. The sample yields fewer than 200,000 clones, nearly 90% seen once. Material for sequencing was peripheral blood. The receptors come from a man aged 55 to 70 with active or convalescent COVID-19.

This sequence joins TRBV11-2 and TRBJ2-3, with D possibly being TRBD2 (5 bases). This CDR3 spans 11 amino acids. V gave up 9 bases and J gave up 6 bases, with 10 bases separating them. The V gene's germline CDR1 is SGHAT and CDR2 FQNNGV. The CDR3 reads CASLAVDTQYF. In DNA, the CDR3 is TGTGCCAGTCTAGCTGTGGATACGCAGTATTTT.

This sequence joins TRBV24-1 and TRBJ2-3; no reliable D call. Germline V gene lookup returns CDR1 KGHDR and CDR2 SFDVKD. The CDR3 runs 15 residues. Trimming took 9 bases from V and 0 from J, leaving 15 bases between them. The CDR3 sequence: CATGPKSLSTDTQYF. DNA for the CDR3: TGTGCCACCGGGCCAAAATCCCTTAGCACAGATACGCAGTATTTT.

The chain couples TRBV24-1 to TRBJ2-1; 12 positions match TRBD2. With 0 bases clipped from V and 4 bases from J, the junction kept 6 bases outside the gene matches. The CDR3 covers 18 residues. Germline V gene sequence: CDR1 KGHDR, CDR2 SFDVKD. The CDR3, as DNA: TGTGCCACCAGTGATTTGCGGGCTAGCGGGGGGGAATACAATGAGCAGTTCTTC. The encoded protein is CATSDLRASGGEYNEQFF.

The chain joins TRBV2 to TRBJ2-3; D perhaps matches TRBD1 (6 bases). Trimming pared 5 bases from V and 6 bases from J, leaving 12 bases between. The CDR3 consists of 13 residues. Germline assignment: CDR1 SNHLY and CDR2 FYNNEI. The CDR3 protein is CASSSEGEDTQYF. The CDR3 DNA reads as TGTGCCAGCAGTTCCGAGGGGGAGGATACGCAGTATTTT.

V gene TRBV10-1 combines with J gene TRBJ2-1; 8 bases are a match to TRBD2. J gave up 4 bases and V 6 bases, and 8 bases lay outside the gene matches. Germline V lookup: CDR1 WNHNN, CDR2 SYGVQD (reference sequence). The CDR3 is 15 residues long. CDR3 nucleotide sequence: TGCGCCAGCAGCGCCACTAGCGGAGATTACAATGAGCAGTTCTTC. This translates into CASSATSGDYNEQFF.

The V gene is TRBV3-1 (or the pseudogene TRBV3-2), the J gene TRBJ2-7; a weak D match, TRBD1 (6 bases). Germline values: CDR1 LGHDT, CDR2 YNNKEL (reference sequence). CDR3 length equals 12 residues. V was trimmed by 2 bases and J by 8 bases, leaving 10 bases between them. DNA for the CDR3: TGTGCCAGCAGCCAATCAAGGGGGAAGCAGTACTTC. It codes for CASSQSRGKQYF.

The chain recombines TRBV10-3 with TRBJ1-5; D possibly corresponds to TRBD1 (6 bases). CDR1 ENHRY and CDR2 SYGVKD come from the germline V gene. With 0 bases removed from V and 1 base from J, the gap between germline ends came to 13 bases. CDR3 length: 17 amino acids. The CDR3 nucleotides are TGTGCCATCAGTGAGTCGCTACAGGGTAGGAGCAATCAGCCCCAGCATTTT. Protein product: CAISESLQGRSNQPQHF.

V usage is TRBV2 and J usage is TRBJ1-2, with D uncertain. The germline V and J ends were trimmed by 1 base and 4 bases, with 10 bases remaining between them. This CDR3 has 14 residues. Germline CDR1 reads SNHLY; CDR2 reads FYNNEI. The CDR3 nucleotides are TGTGCCAGCAGTGAAGTAGAAGGAGCCTATGGCTACACCTTC. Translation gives CASSEVEGAYGYTF.

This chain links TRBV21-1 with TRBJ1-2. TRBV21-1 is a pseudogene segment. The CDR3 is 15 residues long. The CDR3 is CASSKGGGQTYGYTF. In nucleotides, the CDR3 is TGTGCCAGCAGCAAAGGCGGGGGGCAAACCTATGGCTACACCTTC.

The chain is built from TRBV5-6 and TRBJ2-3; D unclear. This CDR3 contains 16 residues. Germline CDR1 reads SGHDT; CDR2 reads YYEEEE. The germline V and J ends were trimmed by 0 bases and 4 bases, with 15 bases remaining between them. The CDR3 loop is CASSLDFESPSDTQYF. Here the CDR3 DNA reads TGTGCCAGCAGCTTGGATTTCGAGTCTCCCTCAGATACGCAGTATTTT.

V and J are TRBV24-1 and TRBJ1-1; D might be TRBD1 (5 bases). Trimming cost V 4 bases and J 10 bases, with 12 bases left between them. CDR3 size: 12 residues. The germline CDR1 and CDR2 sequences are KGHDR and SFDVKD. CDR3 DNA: TGTGCCACCAGTGAACGCGACAGTGGAGCTTTCTTT. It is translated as CATSERDSGAFF.

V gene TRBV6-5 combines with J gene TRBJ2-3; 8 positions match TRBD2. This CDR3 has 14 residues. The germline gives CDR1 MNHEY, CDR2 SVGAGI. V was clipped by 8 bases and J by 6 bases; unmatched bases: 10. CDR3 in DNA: TGTGCCAGCCTTGAAAGCGGGGGAACGGATACGCAGTATTTT. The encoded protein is CASLESGGTDTQYF.

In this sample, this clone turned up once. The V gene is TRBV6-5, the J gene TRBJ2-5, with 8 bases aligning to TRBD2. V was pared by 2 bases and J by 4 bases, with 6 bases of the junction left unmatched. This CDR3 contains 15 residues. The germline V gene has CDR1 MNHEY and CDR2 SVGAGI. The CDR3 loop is CASSYLRLAGETQYF. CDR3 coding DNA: TGTGCCAGCAGTTACCTGAGGCTAGCGGGAGAGACCCAGTACTTC.

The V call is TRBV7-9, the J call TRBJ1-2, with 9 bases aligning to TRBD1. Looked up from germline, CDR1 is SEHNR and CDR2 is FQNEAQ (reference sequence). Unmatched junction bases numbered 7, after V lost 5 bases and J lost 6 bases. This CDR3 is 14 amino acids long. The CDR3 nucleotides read TGTGCCAGCAGCGTGGACAGGGGAGTTCATGGCTACACCTTC. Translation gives CASSVDRGVHGYTF.

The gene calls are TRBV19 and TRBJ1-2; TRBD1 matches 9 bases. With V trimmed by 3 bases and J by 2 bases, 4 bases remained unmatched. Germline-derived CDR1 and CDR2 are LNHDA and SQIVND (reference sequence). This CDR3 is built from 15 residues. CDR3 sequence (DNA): TGTGCCAGTAGTATGGGGGACAGGGCGAACTATGGCTACACCTTC. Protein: CASSMGDRANYGYTF.

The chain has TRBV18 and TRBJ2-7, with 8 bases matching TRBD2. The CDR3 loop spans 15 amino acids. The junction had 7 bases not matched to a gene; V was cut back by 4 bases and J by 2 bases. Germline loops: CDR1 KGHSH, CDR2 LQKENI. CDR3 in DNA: TGTGCCAGCTCACGAGGCGTAGCGGGGACCTACGAGCAGTACTTC. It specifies CASSRGVAGTYEQYF.

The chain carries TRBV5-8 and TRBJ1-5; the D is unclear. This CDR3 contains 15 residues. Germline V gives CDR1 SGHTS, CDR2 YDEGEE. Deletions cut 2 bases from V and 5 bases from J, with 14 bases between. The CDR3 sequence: CASSFLGGSDQPQHF. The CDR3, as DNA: TGTGCCAGCAGCTTCCTGGGAGGGTCGGATCAGCCCCAGCATTTT.

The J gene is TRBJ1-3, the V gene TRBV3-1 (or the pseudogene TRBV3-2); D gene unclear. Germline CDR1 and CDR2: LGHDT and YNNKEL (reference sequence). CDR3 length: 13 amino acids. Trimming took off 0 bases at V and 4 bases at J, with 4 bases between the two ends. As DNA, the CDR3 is TGTGCCAGCAGCCAAGATCCAGGAAACACCATATATTTT. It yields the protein CASSQDPGNTIYF.

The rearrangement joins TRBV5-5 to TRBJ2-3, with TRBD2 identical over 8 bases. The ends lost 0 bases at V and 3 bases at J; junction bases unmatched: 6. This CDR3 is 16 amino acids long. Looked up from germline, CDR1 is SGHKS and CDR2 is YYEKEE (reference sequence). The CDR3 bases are TGTGCCAGCAGCTTGGTTAGAGCGGGGGTTACAGATACGCAGTATTTT. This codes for CASSLVRAGVTDTQYF.

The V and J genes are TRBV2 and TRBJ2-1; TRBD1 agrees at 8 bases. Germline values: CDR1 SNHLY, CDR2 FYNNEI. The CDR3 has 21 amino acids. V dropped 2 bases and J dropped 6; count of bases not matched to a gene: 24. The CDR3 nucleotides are TGTGCCAGCAGTGAATATAGGCTGGTATCGCGTGACAGGGGTTTGGGCAATGAGCAGTTCTTC. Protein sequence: CASSEYRLVSRDRGLGNEQFF.

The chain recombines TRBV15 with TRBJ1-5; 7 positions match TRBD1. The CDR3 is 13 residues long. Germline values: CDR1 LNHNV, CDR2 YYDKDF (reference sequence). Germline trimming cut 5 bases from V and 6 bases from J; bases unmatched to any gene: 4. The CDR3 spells CATSLGGTQPQHF. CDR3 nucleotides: TGTGCCACCAGCTTAGGGGGCACTCAGCCCCAGCATTTT.

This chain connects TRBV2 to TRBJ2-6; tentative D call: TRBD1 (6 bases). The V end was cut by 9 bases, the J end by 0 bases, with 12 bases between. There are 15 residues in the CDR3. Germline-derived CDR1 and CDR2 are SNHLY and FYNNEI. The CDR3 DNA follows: TGTGCCAGTACAACAGGGACCTCTGGGGCCAACGTCCTGACTTTC. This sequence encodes CASTTGTSGANVLTF.

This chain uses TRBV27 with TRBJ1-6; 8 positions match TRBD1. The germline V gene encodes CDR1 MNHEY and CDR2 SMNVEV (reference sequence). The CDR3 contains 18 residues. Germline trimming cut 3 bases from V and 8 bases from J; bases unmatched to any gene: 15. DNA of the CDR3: TGTGCCAGCAGTTTTAATGATTATTGGTCAGGGGGCGATTCACCCCTCCACTTT. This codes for CASSFNDYWSGGDSPLHF.

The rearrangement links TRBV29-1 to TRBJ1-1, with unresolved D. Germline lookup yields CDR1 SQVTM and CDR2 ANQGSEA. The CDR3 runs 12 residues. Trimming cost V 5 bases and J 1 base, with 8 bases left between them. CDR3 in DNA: TGCAGCGTTAACACAGCGAACACTGAAGCTTTCTTT. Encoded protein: CSVNTANTEAFF.

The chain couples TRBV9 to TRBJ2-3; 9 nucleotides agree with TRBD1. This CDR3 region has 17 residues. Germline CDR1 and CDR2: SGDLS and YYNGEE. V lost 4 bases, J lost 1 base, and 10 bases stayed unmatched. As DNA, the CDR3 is TGTGCCAGCAGCACCCAGGACAGGGGAAGGGGCACAGATACGCAGTATTTT. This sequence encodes CASSTQDRGRGTDTQYF.

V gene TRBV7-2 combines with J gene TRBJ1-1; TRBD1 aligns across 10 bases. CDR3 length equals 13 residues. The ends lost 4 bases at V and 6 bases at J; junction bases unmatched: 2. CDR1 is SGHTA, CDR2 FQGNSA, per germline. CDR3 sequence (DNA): TGTGCCAGCAGCTCGACAGGGGGCTCTGAAGCTTTCTTT. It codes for CASSSTGGSEAFF.

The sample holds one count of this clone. CDR3 bases: TGTGCCAGCAGCTTTCCCGGGGGGGCCTACGAGCAGTACTTC. It yields the protein CASSFPGGAYEQYF. The rearrangement joins TRBV7-2 to TRBJ2-7; 8 bases fit TRBD2. The CDR3 runs to 14 residues. Per germline, CDR1 SGHTA and CDR2 FQGNSA. V lost 3 bases and J lost 2; bases outside the gene matches: 3.